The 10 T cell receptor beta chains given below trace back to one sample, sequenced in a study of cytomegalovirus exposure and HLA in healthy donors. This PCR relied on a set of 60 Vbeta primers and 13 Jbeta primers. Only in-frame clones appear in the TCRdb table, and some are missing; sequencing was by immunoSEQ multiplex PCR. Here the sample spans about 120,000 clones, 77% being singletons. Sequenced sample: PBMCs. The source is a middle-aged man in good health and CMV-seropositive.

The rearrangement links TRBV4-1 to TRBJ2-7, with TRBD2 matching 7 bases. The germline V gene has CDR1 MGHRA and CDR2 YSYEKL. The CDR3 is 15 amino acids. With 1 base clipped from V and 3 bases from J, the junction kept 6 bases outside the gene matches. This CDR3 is CASSQVLSGDYEQYF. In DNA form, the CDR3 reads TGCGCCAGCAGCCAAGTCTTAAGCGGGGACTACGAGCAGTACTTC.

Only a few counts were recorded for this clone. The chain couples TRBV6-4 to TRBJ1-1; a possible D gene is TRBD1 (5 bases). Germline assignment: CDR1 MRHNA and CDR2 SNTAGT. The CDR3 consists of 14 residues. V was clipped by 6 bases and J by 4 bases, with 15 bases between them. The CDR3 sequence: CASRPQGRGTEAFF. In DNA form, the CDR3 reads TGTGCCAGCAGGCCCCAGGGCCGCGGCACTGAAGCTTTCTTT.

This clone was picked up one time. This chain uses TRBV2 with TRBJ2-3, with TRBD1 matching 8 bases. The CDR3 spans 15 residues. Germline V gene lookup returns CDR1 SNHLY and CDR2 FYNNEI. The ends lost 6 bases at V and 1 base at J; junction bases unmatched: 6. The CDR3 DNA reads TGTGCCAGCAGCGCCCAGGGGGCGGGCACAGATACGCAGTATTTT. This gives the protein CASSAQGAGTDTQYF.

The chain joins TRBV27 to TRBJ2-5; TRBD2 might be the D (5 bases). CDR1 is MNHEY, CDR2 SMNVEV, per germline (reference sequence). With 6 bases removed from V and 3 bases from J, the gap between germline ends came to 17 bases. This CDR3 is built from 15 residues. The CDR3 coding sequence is TGTGCCAGCAGCTCCGGCGGCGGGTTGAAAGAGACCCAGTACTTC. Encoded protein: CASSSGGGLKETQYF.

The DNA of the CDR3 is TGTGCCAGTTTAACAGGGGGCAGCGACACCGGGGAGCTGTTTTTT. This encodes CASLTGGSDTGELFF. The genes are TRBV19 and TRBJ2-2; 9 nucleotides line up with TRBD1. CDR3 size: 15 residues. After removal of 8 bases from V and 3 bases from J, the junction contained 7 bases not matched to a gene. In germline, CDR1 is LNHDA, CDR2 SQIVND (reference sequence).

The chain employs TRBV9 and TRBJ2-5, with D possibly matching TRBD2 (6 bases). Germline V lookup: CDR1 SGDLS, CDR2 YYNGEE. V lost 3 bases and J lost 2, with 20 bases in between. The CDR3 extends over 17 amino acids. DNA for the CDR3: TGTGCCAGCAGCGCCGGCAGACTAGTCATTCCTCAAGAGACCCAGTACTTC. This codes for CASSAGRLVIPQETQYF.

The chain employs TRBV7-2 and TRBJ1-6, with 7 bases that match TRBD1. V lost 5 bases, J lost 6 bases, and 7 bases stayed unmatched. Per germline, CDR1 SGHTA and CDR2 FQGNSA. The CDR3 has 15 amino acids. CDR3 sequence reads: CASSAGTVVNSPLHF. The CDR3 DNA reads TGTGCCAGCAGCGCGGGGACAGTTGTTAATTCACCCCTCCACTTT.

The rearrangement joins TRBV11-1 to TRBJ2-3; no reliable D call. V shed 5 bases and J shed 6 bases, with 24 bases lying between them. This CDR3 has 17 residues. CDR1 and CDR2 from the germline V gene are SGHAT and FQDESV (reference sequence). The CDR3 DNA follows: TGTGCCAGCAGCCTCTTGTCCAACGGCCCTAACAGCGATACGCAGTATTTT. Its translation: CASSLLSNGPNSDTQYF.

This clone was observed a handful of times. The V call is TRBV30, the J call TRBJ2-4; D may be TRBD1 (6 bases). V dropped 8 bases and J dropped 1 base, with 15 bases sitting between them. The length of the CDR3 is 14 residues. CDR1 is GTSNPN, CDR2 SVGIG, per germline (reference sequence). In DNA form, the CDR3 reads TGTGCCGGGGACACCCCAGGGGCCAAAAACATTCAGTACTTC. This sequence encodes CAGDTPGAKNIQYF.

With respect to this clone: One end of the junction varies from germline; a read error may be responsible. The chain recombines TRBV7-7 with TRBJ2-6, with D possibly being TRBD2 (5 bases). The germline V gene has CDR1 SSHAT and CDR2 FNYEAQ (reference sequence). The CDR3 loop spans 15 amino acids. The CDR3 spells CASSPLVSGANVLTF. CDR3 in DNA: TGTGCTAGCAGCCCACTAGTCTCTGGGGCCAACGTCCTGACTTTC.